This T cell receptor (beta chain) was documented in a study of T cell repertoires in cytomegalovirus infection. Looking at the study overall: In public TCR beta signatures, there were indications of both CMV infection and matching HLA type. Study conclusions and caveats: Carriers of CMV and the relevant HLA type were discriminated by public TCR beta frequency. Dominating the ex vivo response were TCR beta clonotypes that were CMV-specific and HLA-C-restricted.

Concerning this clonotype itself: Its cognate antigen is unknown.

Germline V gives CDR1 KGHSH, CDR2 LQKENI. V dropped 1 base and J dropped 0 bases, with 10 bases sitting between them. CDR3 size: 16 residues. Each CDR3 protein is one row after TCRdb ran MiXCR on the reads. The data show about 770,000 distinct CDR3 sequences, 25% to 35% seen once. This TCR derives from a human donor in good health (CMV status not recorded). Some clones in this sample may be carry-over from other donors' samples. Specimen: cultured CD8+ T cells from PBMCs, collected from culture after CMV antigen stimulation. The V gene is TRBV18, the J gene TRBJ1-5; D is unclear. CDR3 residues: CASSPRHTDSNQPQHF. The CDR3 DNA reads as TGTGCCAGCTCACCACGGCACACCGATAGCAATCAGCCCCAGCATTTT.